This T cell receptor (beta chain) emerged from a study of blood T cell repertoires in COVID-19. Each exposed participant met a COVID-19 case in the 2 weeks preceding study entry. Trimming pared 4 bases from V and 1 base from J, leaving 8 bases between. Germline loops: CDR1 SGHKS, CDR2 YYEKEE (reference sequence). The CDR3 length is 14 residues. The data were produced by immunoSEQ multiplex PCR, yet TCRdb's version contains in-frame clones alone and is incomplete. The sample has more than 200,000 clones, 88% seen once. The sample consisted of PBMCs or T cells enriched from blood (not recorded which). The chain couples TRBV5-5 to TRBJ1-4, with D possibly matching TRBD1 (6 bases). The clonotype was recovered from a woman in her 30s who had been exposed to COVID-19. The CDR3 bases are TGTGCCAGCAGCCCCAGGGGAACTAATGAAAAACTGTTTTTT. This sequence encodes CASSPRGTNEKLFF. The whole variable domain, filled in from reference TRBV5-5 and TRBJ1-4, reads DAGVTQSPTHLIKTRGQQVTLRCSPISGHKSVSWYQQVLGQGPQFIFQYYEKEERGRGNFPDRFSARQFPNYSSELNVNALLLGDSALYLCASSPRGTNEKLFFGSGTQLSVL.